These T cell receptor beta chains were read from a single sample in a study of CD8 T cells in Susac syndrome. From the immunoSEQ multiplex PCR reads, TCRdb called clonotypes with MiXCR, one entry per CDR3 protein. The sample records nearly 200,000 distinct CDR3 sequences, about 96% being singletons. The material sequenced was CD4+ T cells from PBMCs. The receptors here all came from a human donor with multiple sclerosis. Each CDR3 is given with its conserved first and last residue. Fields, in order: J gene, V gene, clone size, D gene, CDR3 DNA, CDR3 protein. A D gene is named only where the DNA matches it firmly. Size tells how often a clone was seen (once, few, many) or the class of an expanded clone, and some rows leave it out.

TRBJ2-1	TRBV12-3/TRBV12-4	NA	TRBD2	TGTGCCAGCAGCTTGACTAGCGGGAGGATTAATGAGCAGTTCTTC	CASSLTSGRINEQFF
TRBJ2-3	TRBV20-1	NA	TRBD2	TGCAGTGCCAACCTCGGGGGGGTAGATACGCAGTATTTT	CSANLGGVDTQYF
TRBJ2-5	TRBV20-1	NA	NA	TGCAGTGCTAGAGGGCCATGGGGGGAGACCCAGTACTTC	CSARGPWGETQYF
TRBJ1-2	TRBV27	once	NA	TGTGCCAGCAGAAAGCCGCAGGGTTCAACGTGGGGCTACACCTTC	CASRKPQGSTWGYTF
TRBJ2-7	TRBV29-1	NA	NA	TGCAGCGTTGAAGATCTTAGGGGGTCGGGCTACGAGCAGTACTTC	CSVEDLRGSGYEQYF
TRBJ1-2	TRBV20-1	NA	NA	TGCAGTGCTAGACCGAGGACACAGGTTAACTATGGCTACACCTTC	CSARPRTQVNYGYTF
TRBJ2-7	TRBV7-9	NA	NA	TGTGCCAGCAAGCGCGGTTACGAGCAGTACTTC	CASKRGYEQYF
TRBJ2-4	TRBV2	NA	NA	TGTGCCAGCAGTACCCTCGCCCCTCTACTCGGCATTCAGTACTTC	CASSTLAPLLGIQYF
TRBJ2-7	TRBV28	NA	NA	TGTGCCAGCAGTTTACCCGCGGGCACGACCTACGAGCAGTACTTC	CASSLPAGTTYEQYF
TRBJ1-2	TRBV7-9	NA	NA	TGTGCCAGCAGCATAGGCTCGGTTGGCTATGGCTACACCTTC	CASSIGSVGYGYTF
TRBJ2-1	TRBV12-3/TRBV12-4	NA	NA	TGTGCCAGCAGTCCGGGCCCAAGCTCCTACAATGAGCAGTTCTTC	CASSPGPSSYNEQFF
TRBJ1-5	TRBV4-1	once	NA	TGCGCCAGCAGCCAAGTCGGGAATGAGCCCCAGCATTTT	CASSQVGNEPQHF
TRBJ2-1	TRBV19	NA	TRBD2	TGTGCCAGTAGCCCCGGGGGGGCCTGGGATGAGCAGTTCTTC	CASSPGGAWDEQFF
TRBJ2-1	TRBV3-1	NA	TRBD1	TGTGCCAGCGGACAGGCCCCTCACGGTAATGAGCAGTTCTTC	CASGQAPHGNEQFF
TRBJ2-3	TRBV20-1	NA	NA	TGCAGTGCTAGATGGACAGCACATGCGCTCACAGATACGCAGTATTTT	CSARWTAHALTDTQYF
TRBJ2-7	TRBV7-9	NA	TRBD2	TGTGCCAGCAGCCTCGGGACTAGCGGGTCTGCCTACGAGCAGTACTTC	CASSLGTSGSAYEQYF
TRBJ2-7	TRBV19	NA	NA	TGTGCCAGTACACAGACAGTGGCTACCCACGAGCAGTACTTC	CASTQTVATHEQYF
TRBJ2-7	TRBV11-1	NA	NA	TGTGCCAGCGGGAGACAGGGAGGGACCTACGAGCAGTACTTC	CASGRQGGTYEQYF
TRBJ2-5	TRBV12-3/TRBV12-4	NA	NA	TGTGCCAGCAGTTCCTCTCGGGCTGGAGAGACCCAGTACTTC	CASSSSRAGETQYF
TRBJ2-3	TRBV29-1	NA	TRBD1	TGCAGCGCTGGACAGGCGCAGAATACGCAGTATTTT	CSAGQAQNTQYF
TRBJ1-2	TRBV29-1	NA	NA	TGCAGCGTTGTTGGTTATCCTTATGGCTACACCTTC	CSVVGYPYGYTF
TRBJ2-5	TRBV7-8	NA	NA	TGTGCCAGCGGCAGGAACCAAGAGACCCAGTACTTC	CASGRNQETQYF
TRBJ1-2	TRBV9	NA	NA	TGTGCCAGCAGCGCCGACACAGGGATACACTCCAACTTC	CASSADTGIHSNF
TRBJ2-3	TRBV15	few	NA	TGTGCCACCAGCAGAGATCCCACAGATACGCAGTATTTT	CATSRDPTDTQYF
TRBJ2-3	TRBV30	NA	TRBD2	TGTGCTCACGGGAGGCGAGGAGTCACAGATACGCAGTATTTT	CAHGRRGVTDTQYF
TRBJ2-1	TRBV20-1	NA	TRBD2	TGCAGTGCTAGGGCCGGGGGGGGCGATGAGCAGTTCTTC	CSARAGGGDEQFF
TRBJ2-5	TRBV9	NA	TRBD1	TGTGCCAGCGGAACAGGGGGCGCGGAGACCCAGTACTTC	CASGTGGAETQYF
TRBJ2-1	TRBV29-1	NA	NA	TGCAGCGTCGCCCGGGACGGGGGGCAGTTCTTC	CSVARDGGQFF
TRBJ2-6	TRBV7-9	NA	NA	TGTGCCAGCTGCCTGGCTGGGGCCAACGTCCTGACTTTC	CASCLAGANVLTF
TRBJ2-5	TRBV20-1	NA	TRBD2	TGCAGTGCTCCCCGGGTAGCGGGAGAAAAGACCCAGTACTTC	CSAPRVAGEKTQYF
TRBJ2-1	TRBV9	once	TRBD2	TGTGCCAGCAGCGCAGTAGCGGGAGGTTCGTACAATGAGCAGTTCTTC	CASSAVAGGSYNEQFF
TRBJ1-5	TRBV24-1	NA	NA	TGTGCCACCAGGGGGGGTGGGAATCAGCCCCAGCATTTT	CATRGGGNQPQHF
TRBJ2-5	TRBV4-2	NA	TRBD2	TGTGCCAGCAGCCAAGATCATCGGACTAGCGGGACCTGGGAGGAGACCCAGTACTTC	CASSQDHRTSGTWEETQYF
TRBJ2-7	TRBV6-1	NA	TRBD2	TGTGCCAGCAGATCGGGACTAGCGGAAAACTACGAGCAGTACTTC	CASRSGLAENYEQYF
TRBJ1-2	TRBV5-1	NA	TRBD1	TGCGCCAGCAGCTTGGGACCCGGGACAGGGTTGGACTATGGCTACACCTTC	CASSLGPGTGLDYGYTF
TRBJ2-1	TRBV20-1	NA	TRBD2	TGCAGTGCTAGTGCTAGCGGTTACAATGAGCAGTTCTTC	CSASASGYNEQFF
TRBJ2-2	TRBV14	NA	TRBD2	TGTGCCAGCAGCCCGCCGGGACTAATGAACACCGGGGAGCTGTTTTTT	CASSPPGLMNTGELFF
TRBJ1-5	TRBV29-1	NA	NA	TGCAGCGTCGCCCTTGGGGGCGGTCATATTAGCAATCAGCCCCAGCATTTT	CSVALGGGHISNQPQHF
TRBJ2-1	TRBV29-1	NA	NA	TGCAGCGCCCGTGTTACCTACAATGAGCAGTTCTTC	CSARVTYNEQFF
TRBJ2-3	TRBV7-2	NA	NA	TGTGCCAGCAGCTTAGTTCTAGGGGGAGATACGCAGTATTTT	CASSLVLGGDTQYF
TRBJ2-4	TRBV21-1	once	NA	TGTGCCAGCACCCAAATATTAGAACAGACCCAGTACTACGCCAAAAACATTCAGTACTTC	CASTQILEQTQYYAKNIQYF
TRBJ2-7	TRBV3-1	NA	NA	TGTGCCAGCAGCCGAAGGGCGTACGCAGACGAGCAGTACTTC	CASSRRAYADEQYF
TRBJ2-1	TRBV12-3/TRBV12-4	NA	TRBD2	TGTGCCAGCAGCTTAGCGGGGGGGAGGGGCCATGAGCAGTTCTTC	CASSLAGGRGHEQFF
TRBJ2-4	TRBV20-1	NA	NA	TGCAGTGCTAGTTCGGCAGGCGAACAGTACTTC	CSASSAGEQYF
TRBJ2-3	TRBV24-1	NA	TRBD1	TGTGCCACCAGGCGAGGGGGCGAGTGGACAGATACGCAGTATTTT	CATRRGGEWTDTQYF
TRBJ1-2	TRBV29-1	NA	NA	TGCAGCGTTTTAACAGGGCTCTATGGCTACACCTTC	CSVLTGLYGYTF
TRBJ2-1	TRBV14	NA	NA	TGTGCCAGCAGCCAAGCGCTGAAAAGCTACTTTGTGGATGAGCAGTTCTTC	CASSQALKSYFVDEQFF
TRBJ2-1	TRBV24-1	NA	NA	TGTGCCACCAGTGACCCGGGACGGGAGTACAATGAGCAGTTCTTC	CATSDPGREYNEQFF
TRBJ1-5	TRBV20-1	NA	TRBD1	TGCAGTGCCTCGTTAACCAGGGGGCTAAGGAAAAGCAATCAGCCCCAGCATTTT	CSASLTRGLRKSNQPQHF
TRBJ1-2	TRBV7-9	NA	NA	TGTGCCAGCAGCTTAGGGTTGGCGCAGGGTCCCCCCGGCTACACCTTC	CASSLGLAQGPPGYTF
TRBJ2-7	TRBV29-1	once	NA	TGCAGCGCCGGGGGCGTTTTCGAGGGGCAGTACTTC	CSAGGVFEGQYF
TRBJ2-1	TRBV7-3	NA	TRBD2	TGTGCCAGCGGGGAGGGTTTGGGCCATGAGCAGTTCTTC	CASGEGLGHEQFF
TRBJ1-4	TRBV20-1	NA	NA	TGCAGTGCTAGGAGGGGGAATGTGAGGCATGAAAAACTGTTTTTT	CSARRGNVRHEKLFF